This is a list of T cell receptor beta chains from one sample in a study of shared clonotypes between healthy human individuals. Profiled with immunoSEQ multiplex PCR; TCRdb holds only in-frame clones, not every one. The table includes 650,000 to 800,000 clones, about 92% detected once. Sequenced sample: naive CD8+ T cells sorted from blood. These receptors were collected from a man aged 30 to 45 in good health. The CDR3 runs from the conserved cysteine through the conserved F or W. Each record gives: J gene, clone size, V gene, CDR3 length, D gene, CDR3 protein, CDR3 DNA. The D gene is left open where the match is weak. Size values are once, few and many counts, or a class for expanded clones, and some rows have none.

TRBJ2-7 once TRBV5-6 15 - CASSLGTTGFYEQYF TGTGCCAGCAGCTTGGGTACTACGGGGTTCTACGAGCAGTACTTC
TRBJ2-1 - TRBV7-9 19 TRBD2 CASSLLGDRTSGRWNEQFF TGTGCCAGCAGCTTATTGGGCGACAGGACTAGCGGGAGGTGGAATGAGCAGTTCTTC
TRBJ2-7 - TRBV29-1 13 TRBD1 CSVEAGGGYEQYF TGCAGCGTTGAGGCAGGGGGCGGGTACGAGCAGTACTTC
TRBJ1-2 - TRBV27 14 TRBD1 CASSPQGAPNGYTF TGTGCCAGCAGCCCACAGGGGGCGCCTAATGGCTACACCTTC
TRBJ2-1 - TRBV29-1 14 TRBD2 CSVETSAAYNEQFF TGCAGCGTTGAGACTAGCGCCGCCTACAATGAGCAGTTCTTC
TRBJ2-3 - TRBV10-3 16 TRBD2 CAISEGGSGLTDTQYF TGTGCCATCAGTGAGGGTGGTAGCGGGCTCACAGATACGCAGTATTTT
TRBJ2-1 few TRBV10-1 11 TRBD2 CASSPGLQQFF TGCGCCAGCAGCCCGGGACTACAGCAGTTCTTC
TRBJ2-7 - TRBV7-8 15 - CASSLGSGGSYEQYF TGTGCCAGCAGCTTGGGTTCCGGAGGGTCCTACGAGCAGTACTTC
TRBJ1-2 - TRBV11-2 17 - CASSLDMGGGINYGYTF TGTGCCAGCAGCTTAGATATGGGGGGAGGGATCAACTATGGCTACACCTTC
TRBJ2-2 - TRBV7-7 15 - CASSPMGGTAGELFF TGTGCCAGCAGCCCCATGGGCGGGACGGCCGGGGAGCTGTTTTTT
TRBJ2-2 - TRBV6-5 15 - CASRAGHGDTGELFF TGTGCCAGCAGGGCCGGACACGGGGACACCGGGGAGCTGTTTTTT
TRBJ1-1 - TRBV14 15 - CASSPWGVMNTEAFF TGTGCCAGCAGCCCTTGGGGGGTCATGAACACTGAAGCTTTCTTT
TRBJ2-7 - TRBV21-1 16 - CASSKGWTSGTYEQYF TGTGCCAGCAGCAAAGGGTGGACTAGCGGAACATACGAGCAGTACTTC
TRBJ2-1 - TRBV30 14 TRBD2 CAWNSGRSYNEQFF TGTGCCTGGAATAGCGGGAGGTCGTACAATGAGCAGTTCTTC
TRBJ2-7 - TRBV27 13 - CASSSGGSGEQYF TGTGCCAGCAGTTCCGGCGGTTCGGGCGAGCAGTACTTC
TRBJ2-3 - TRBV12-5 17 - CASGPGGTKVPTDTQYF TGTGCTAGTGGTCCTGGTGGGACAAAAGTCCCCACAGATACGCAGTATTTT
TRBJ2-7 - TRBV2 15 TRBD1 CASSESTGGFYEQYF TGTGCCAGCAGTGAATCAACAGGGGGTTTCTACGAGCAGTACTTC
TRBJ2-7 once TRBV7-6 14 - CASSLALESYEQYF TGTGCCAGCAGCTTAGCGTTGGAATCCTACGAGCAGTACTTC
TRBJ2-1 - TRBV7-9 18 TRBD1 CASSLIPPGQGSYNEQFF TGTGCCAGCAGCTTAATTCCCCCCGGACAGGGGTCCTACAATGAGCAGTTCTTC
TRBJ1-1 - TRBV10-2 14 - CASSHPQVNTEAFF TGCGCCAGCAGCCACCCACAGGTAAACACTGAAGCTTTCTTT
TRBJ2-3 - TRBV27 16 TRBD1 CASPRQGASSTDTQYF TGTGCCAGCCCCAGACAGGGGGCTTCGAGCACAGATACGCAGTATTTT
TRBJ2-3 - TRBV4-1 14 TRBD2 CATAAGLGGDTQYF TGCGCCACCGCCGCGGGTCTGGGAGGGGATACGCAGTATTTT
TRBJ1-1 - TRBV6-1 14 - CASRWTAQNTEAFF TGTGCCAGCAGGTGGACAGCGCAAAACACTGAAGCTTTCTTT
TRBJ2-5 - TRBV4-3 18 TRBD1 CASSQDWAGTGDVETQYF TGCGCCAGCAGCCAAGATTGGGCGGGGACAGGGGATGTGGAGACCCAGTACTTC
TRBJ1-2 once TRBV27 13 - CASSLYREHGYTF TGTGCCAGCAGTTTATATCGGGAACATGGCTACACCTTC
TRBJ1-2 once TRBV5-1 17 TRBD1 CASSYSPTGETGYGYTF TGCGCCAGCAGCTACTCCCCGACAGGGGAGACCGGCTATGGCTACACCTTC
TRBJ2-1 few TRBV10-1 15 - CASSDADTVMDEQFF TGCGCCAGCAGTGATGCCGACACCGTAATGGATGAGCAGTTCTTC
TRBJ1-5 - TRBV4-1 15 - CASSPLGLLNQPQHF TGCGCCAGCAGCCCATTGGGTTTACTCAATCAGCCCCAGCATTTT
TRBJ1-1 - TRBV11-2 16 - CASSNPPTRINTEAFF TGTGCCAGCAGCAATCCTCCGACACGTATTAACACTGAAGCTTTCTTT
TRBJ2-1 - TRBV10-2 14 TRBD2 CASSETSDYNEQFF TGCGCCAGCAGTGAGACTAGCGATTACAATGAGCAGTTCTTC
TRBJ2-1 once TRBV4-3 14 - CASSQYRGGNEQFF TGCGCCAGCAGCCAATACCGAGGGGGCAATGAGCAGTTCTTC
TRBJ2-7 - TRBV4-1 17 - CASSQGGAGHRSYEQYF TGCGCCAGCAGCCAAGGAGGCGCGGGACACCGATCCTACGAGCAGTACTTC
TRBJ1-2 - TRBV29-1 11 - CSAPLGYGYTF TGCAGCGCTCCACTTGGGTATGGCTACACCTTC
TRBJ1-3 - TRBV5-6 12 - CASSLAGNTIYF TGTGCCAGCAGCTTGGCCGGAAACACCATATATTTT
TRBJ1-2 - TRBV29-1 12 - CSVEGEGYGYTF TGCAGCGTTGAAGGAGAAGGGTATGGCTACACCTTC
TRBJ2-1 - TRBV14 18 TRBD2 CASSQAGLPSGYRGEQFF TGTGCCAGCAGCCAAGCAGGGTTACCTAGCGGGTATAGAGGTGAGCAGTTCTTC
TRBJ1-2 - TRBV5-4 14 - CASSLEELPYGYTF TGTGCCAGCAGCTTGGAAGAACTGCCTTATGGCTACACCTTC
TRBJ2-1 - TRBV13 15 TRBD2 CASSLAGGVHNEQFF TGTGCCAGCAGCTTAGCGGGAGGAGTACACAATGAGCAGTTCTTC
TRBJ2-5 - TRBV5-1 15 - CASNPGHMYQETQYF TGCGCCAGTAATCCGGGACACATGTACCAAGAGACCCAGTACTTC
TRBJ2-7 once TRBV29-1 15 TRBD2 CSVAGTSGITYEQYF TGCAGCGTTGCCGGGACTAGCGGTATAACCTACGAGCAGTACTTC
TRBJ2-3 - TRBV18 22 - CASSQLNYPRSSGSRREDTQYF TGTGCCAGCTCACAACTTAATTACCCGCGGTCCTCAGGGAGTAGGCGGGAAGATACGCAGTATTTT
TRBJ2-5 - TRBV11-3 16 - CASSSEGVKEGETQYF TGTGCCAGCAGCTCTGAGGGAGTCAAAGAGGGAGAGACCCAGTACTTC
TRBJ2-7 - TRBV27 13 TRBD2 CASSIAGSYEQYF TGTGCCAGCAGTATAGCGGGGTCCTACGAGCAGTACTTC
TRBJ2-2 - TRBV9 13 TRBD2 CATRDYNTGELFF TGTGCCACCCGGGACTATAACACCGGGGAGCTGTTTTTT
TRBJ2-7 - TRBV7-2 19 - CASSSRLTTGDSLSYEQYF TGTGCCAGCAGCTCCCGCTTAACCACAGGGGACTCCCTCTCTTACGAGCAGTACTTC
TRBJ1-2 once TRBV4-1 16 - CASSQEIVGGTRGYTF TGCGCCAGCAGCCAAGAGATAGTGGGGGGAACTCGTGGCTACACCTTC
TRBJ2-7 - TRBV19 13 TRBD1 CASRDRGRDEQYF TGTGCCAGCCGGGACAGGGGGCGCGACGAGCAGTACTTC
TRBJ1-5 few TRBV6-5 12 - CASSPAGQPQHF TGTGCCAGCAGCCCGGCTGGGCAGCCCCAGCATTTT
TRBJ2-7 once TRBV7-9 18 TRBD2 CASSPASGRAPISYEQYF TGTGCCAGCAGCCCGGCTAGCGGGAGGGCCCCTATCTCCTACGAGCAGTACTTC
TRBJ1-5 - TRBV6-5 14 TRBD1 CASSFSGGEQPQHF TGTGCCAGCAGTTTTTCAGGGGGGGAACAGCCCCAGCATTTT
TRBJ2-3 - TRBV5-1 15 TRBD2 CASSWGTSELDTQYF TGCGCCAGCAGCTGGGGGACTAGCGAATTAGATACGCAGTATTTT
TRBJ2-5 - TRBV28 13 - CASSFLAQETQYF TGTGCCAGCAGTTTTTTAGCCCAAGAGACCCAGTACTTC
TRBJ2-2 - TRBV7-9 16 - CASSLVLQANTGELFF TGTGCCAGCAGCTTAGTTTTACAGGCGAACACCGGGGAGCTGTTTTTT
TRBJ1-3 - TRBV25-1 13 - CASSTRVGNTIYF TGTGCCAGCAGCACGAGGGTTGGAAACACCATATATTTT
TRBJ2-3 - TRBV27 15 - CASSLGGRSTDTQYF TGTGCCAGCAGTTTAGGGGGGCGGAGCACAGATACGCAGTATTTT
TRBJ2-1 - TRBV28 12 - CASSLWQNEQFF TGTGCCAGCAGTTTATGGCAAAATGAGCAGTTCTTC